This T cell receptor (beta chain) derives from a study of cytomegalovirus exposure and HLA in healthy donors. After removal of 2 bases from V and 1 base from J, the junction contained 2 bases not matched to a gene. This CDR3 is built from 16 residues. Germline-derived CDR1 and CDR2 are MNHNS and SASEGT. With regard to this clone: In the same sample, other DNA sequences code for this CDR3.

Primers for the PCR totalled 60 Vbeta and 13 Jbeta. Assay: immunoSEQ multiplex PCR; the TCRdb copy retains only in-frame clones and omits some. The table records about 170,000 clones, about 76% of them present only once. What was sequenced was PBMCs. The receptor was derived from a female donor in good health and CMV-seronegative. The rearrangement uses TRBV6-1 and TRBJ2-1; TRBD1 matches at 10 bases. CDR3 sequence reads: CASSERTGGSYNEQFF. Written as DNA, the CDR3 is TGTGCCAGCAGTGAACGGACAGGGGGATCCTACAATGAGCAGTTCTTC.